Listed below are T cell receptor beta chains from one sample, sequenced in a study of T cells in tuberculosis. Profiling relied on immunoSEQ multiplex PCR, and the TCRdb table lists in-frame clones only, not all of them. The sample has roughly 92,000 clones; roughly 90% are singletons. Sequencing used CD1b-GMM tetramer-negative cells sorted from PBMCs. These receptors all stem from an adult woman with latent tuberculosis. Both conserved end residues are part of each CDR3. The order of the fields is D gene, clone size, V gene, J gene, CDR3 DNA, CDR3 protein. A D gene is named only where the DNA matches it firmly. For some rows the clone size is stated as once, few or many, or as a class when expanded; others skip it.

D: NA
size: NA
V: TRBV19
J: TRBJ1-6
DNA: TGTGCCAGTAGTATAGCCAGGGACTCCTCACCCCTCCACTTT
CDR3: CASSIARDSSPLHF

D: NA
size: NA
V: TRBV5-6
J: TRBJ2-2
DNA: TGTGCCAGCAGCCCCGCGGGGTGGAGCGGGTCCGGGGAGCTGTTTTTT
CDR3: CASSPAGWSGSGELFF

D: NA
size: NA
V: TRBV5-1
J: TRBJ2-3
DNA: TGCGCCAGCAGCTCGGACAGAGCTAGCACAGATACGCAGTATTTT
CDR3: CASSSDRASTDTQYF

D: TRBD1
size: NA
V: TRBV5-1
J: TRBJ1-4
DNA: TGCGCCAGCAGCTTGCCCACGGGACAGCTTAATGAAAAACTGTTTTTT
CDR3: CASSLPTGQLNEKLFF

D: NA
size: NA
V: TRBV9
J: TRBJ2-7
DNA: TGTGCCAGCAGCGTAGTCGGGGTTCTCTCCTACGAGCAGTACTTC
CDR3: CASSVVGVLSYEQYF

D: TRBD2
size: NA
V: TRBV6-6
J: TRBJ2-1
DNA: TGTGCCAGCAGCCTCGGACTAGTTGAATCCTACAATGAGCAGTTCTTC
CDR3: CASSLGLVESYNEQFF

D: NA
size: NA
V: TRBV2
J: TRBJ1-2
DNA: TGTGCCAGCAGTCAAACAGGGAGCTATGGCTACACCTTC
CDR3: CASSQTGSYGYTF

D: TRBD1
size: NA
V: TRBV7-9
J: TRBJ1-1
DNA: TGTGCCAGCAGCTCAAAAACAGGGGGCAGGGGCACTGAAGCTTTCTTT
CDR3: CASSSKTGGRGTEAFF

D: TRBD1
size: NA
V: TRBV19
J: TRBJ1-2
DNA: TGTGCCAGTAGTCCGGACAGGGGTATAACCACTAACTATGGCTACACCTTC
CDR3: CASSPDRGITTNYGYTF

D: TRBD1
size: NA
V: TRBV9
J: TRBJ2-3
DNA: TGTGCCAGCAGCGTAGGGACAGGGTTGGATACGCAGTATTTT
CDR3: CASSVGTGLDTQYF

D: TRBD2
size: NA
V: TRBV7-2
J: TRBJ2-1
DNA: TGTGCCAGCAGCCCCCGGACTAGCGATTATGGTGAGCAGTTCTTC
CDR3: CASSPRTSDYGEQFF

D: NA
size: once
V: TRBV21-1
J: TRBJ2-5
DNA: TGTGCCAGCACCCGGGACAGGGACGGCGTACAAGAGACCCAGTACTTC
CDR3: CASTRDRDGVQETQYF

D: NA
size: NA
V: TRBV5-8
J: TRBJ1-6
DNA: TGTGCCAGCAGCTGGGGGGGGCAGGGGAGCTCCTATAATTCACCCCTCCACTTT
CDR3: CASSWGGQGSSYNSPLHF

D: TRBD2
size: NA
V: TRBV9
J: TRBJ2-1
DNA: TGTGCCAGCAGCGTTATGGCGGGGGTTAACAATGAGCAGTTCTTC
CDR3: CASSVMAGVNNEQFF

D: NA
size: NA
V: TRBV2
J: TRBJ1-6
DNA: TGTGCCAGCAGTGAATCGTGGCGGAGCTCCTATAATTCACCCCTCCACTTT
CDR3: CASSESWRSSYNSPLHF

D: NA
size: NA
V: TRBV7-2
J: TRBJ1-1
DNA: TGTGCCAGCAGCTTAACGAGGGGAGGAAACACTGAAGCTTTCTTT
CDR3: CASSLTRGGNTEAFF

D: NA
size: NA
V: TRBV5-1
J: TRBJ1-1
DNA: TGCGCCAGCAGGGGGGAGGGGGTAACTGAAGCTTTCTTT
CDR3: CASRGEGVTEAFF

D: TRBD2
size: NA
V: TRBV27
J: TRBJ2-3
DNA: TGTGCCAGCAGTTCTAGCGGGGAGAGCACAGATACGCAGTATTTT
CDR3: CASSSSGESTDTQYF

D: TRBD1
size: NA
V: TRBV5-1
J: TRBJ2-7
DNA: TGCGCCAGCAGTAACCGGGACAGGGGCTACGAGCAGTACTTC
CDR3: CASSNRDRGYEQYF

D: TRBD2
size: NA
V: TRBV9
J: TRBJ2-3
DNA: TGTGCCAGCAGCGTACCTCCGACTAGCGGGGGCTTCTTCAGGACAGATACGCAGTATTTT
CDR3: CASSVPPTSGGFFRTDTQYF

D: TRBD2
size: once
V: TRBV14
J: TRBJ2-3
DNA: TGTGCCAGCAGCCTAGGAGGATCACTAGCGGTAACAGATACGCAGTATTTT
CDR3: CASSLGGSLAVTDTQYF

D: NA
size: few
V: TRBV10-3
J: TRBJ1-3
DNA: TGTGCCACCACGGGCGGGGGTGGAAACACCATATATTTT
CDR3: CATTGGGGNTIYF

D: NA
size: few
V: TRBV19
J: TRBJ1-1
DNA: TGTGCCAGTAGGATGACAGCATCCACTGAAGCTTTCTTT
CDR3: CASRMTASTEAFF

D: NA
size: NA
V: TRBV10-1
J: TRBJ1-6
DNA: TGCGCCACCAATAATTCACCCCTCCACTTT
CDR3: CATNNSPLHF

D: TRBD1
size: NA
V: TRBV5-8
J: TRBJ2-5
DNA: TGTGCCAGCAGCCCGGGACAGCGACAAGAGACCCAGTACTTC
CDR3: CASSPGQRQETQYF

D: NA
size: NA
V: TRBV7-4
J: TRBJ1-1
DNA: TGTGCCAGCAGCTTAAGTCGGGAGACTGAAGCTTTCTTT
CDR3: CASSLSRETEAFF

D: NA
size: NA
V: TRBV28
J: TRBJ2-3
DNA: TGTGCCAGCAGCTCCGCCCTCGACAGGCCAGTCGAGCGGACAGATACGCAGTATTTT
CDR3: CASSSALDRPVERTDTQYF

D: NA
size: NA
V: TRBV6-5
J: TRBJ1-2
DNA: TGTGCCAGCAGCCCTGAAACGCGCTATGGCTACACCTTC
CDR3: CASSPETRYGYTF

D: NA
size: NA
V: TRBV21-1
J: TRBJ1-3
DNA: TGTGCCAGCCCCCGAAGACTGGGGCCCCACTCTGGAAACACCATATATTTT
CDR3: CASPRRLGPHSGNTIYF

D: NA
size: NA
V: TRBV10-3
J: TRBJ2-3
DNA: TGTGCCATCAGTGGGGCCTACACAGATACGCAGTATTTT
CDR3: CAISGAYTDTQYF

D: NA
size: NA
V: TRBV5-6
J: TRBJ2-7
DNA: TGTGCCAGCAGCCCGCTCCGGAGATTAGCGCGGTACGAGCAGTACTTC
CDR3: CASSPLRRLARYEQYF

D: NA
size: NA
V: TRBV4-2
J: TRBJ1-6
DNA: TGTGCCAGCAGCCAAGATAGGGGAGGGAATAATTCACCCCTCCACTTT
CDR3: CASSQDRGGNNSPLHF

D: TRBD2
size: once
V: TRBV12-5
J: TRBJ2-7
DNA: TGTGCTAGTGGTTTGGTACTATCGGGGCGGGGGACCTACGAGCAGTACTTC
CDR3: CASGLVLSGRGTYEQYF

D: NA
size: once
V: TRBV6-5
J: TRBJ2-2
DNA: TGTGCCAGCAGTTTGGGACTAAGGGGGACCGGGGAGCTGTTTTTT
CDR3: CASSLGLRGTGELFF

D: TRBD2
size: NA
V: TRBV6-5
J: TRBJ2-5
DNA: TGTGCCAGCAGTACCGGCAGGGAGGGCCAGTACTTC
CDR3: CASSTGREGQYF

D: NA
size: few
V: TRBV7-9
J: TRBJ1-2
DNA: TGTGCCAGCAGCTTAGCCGGCAGGGCACCCCATGGCTACACCTTC
CDR3: CASSLAGRAPHGYTF

D: NA
size: NA
V: TRBV27
J: TRBJ2-3
DNA: TGTGCCAGCAGTTCCGACGGACGGTCAGGACATTACACAGATACGCAGTATTTT
CDR3: CASSSDGRSGHYTDTQYF

D: NA
size: few
V: TRBV7-9
J: TRBJ1-2
DNA: TGTGCCAGCAGCCAAGACAGGACCGATGGCTACACCTTC
CDR3: CASSQDRTDGYTF

D: TRBD1
size: NA
V: TRBV2
J: TRBJ1-1
DNA: TGTGCCAGCAGTGAAGAGGGGGCAACTGAAGCTTTCTTT
CDR3: CASSEEGATEAFF

D: TRBD2
size: NA
V: TRBV6-5
J: TRBJ2-5
DNA: TGTGCCAGCAGTTACGGGGCGGGGGGGCCCTTGGAGACCCAGTACTTC
CDR3: CASSYGAGGPLETQYF

D: NA
size: NA
V: TRBV28
J: TRBJ1-2
DNA: TGTGCCAGCAGCCGTCCCGGGACATCTAACTATGGCTACACCTTC
CDR3: CASSRPGTSNYGYTF

D: TRBD1
size: NA
V: TRBV4-2
J: TRBJ1-2
DNA: TGTGCCAGCAGCCAAGTGACAGGGGGCGCGGATGGCTACACCTTC
CDR3: CASSQVTGGADGYTF

D: NA
size: NA
V: TRBV5-1
J: TRBJ1-4
DNA: TGCGCCAGCAGCTTCGGTAGCGCAACTAATGAAAAACTGTTTTTT
CDR3: CASSFGSATNEKLFF

D: TRBD2
size: NA
V: TRBV7-8
J: TRBJ2-1
DNA: TGTGCCAGCAGCTTAAGCGGGGTCGGGAACAATGAGCAGTTCTTC
CDR3: CASSLSGVGNNEQFF

D: TRBD1
size: NA
V: TRBV9
J: TRBJ1-6
DNA: TGTGCCAGCAGCGATGATTACAGGGGTTCCTATAATTCACCCCTCCACTTT
CDR3: CASSDDYRGSYNSPLHF

D: TRBD2
size: once
V: TRBV5-6
J: TRBJ2-3
DNA: TGTGCCAGCAGCCCCCCGGGACTAGCAGATACGCAGTATTTT
CDR3: CASSPPGLADTQYF

D: NA
size: NA
V: TRBV7-6
J: TRBJ2-1
DNA: TGTGCCAGCAGCTCGGGGGATGATGAGCAGTTCTTC
CDR3: CASSSGDDEQFF

D: TRBD2
size: NA
V: TRBV9
J: TRBJ2-3
DNA: TGTGCCAGCAGCGTGGGGGGCGGGGGGACCACAGATACGCAGTATTTT
CDR3: CASSVGGGGTTDTQYF

D: NA
size: NA
V: TRBV18
J: TRBJ2-5
DNA: TGTGCCAGCTCCCCCGAGCGAGAGACCCAGTACTTC
CDR3: CASSPERETQYF

D: NA
size: NA
V: TRBV7-2
J: TRBJ1-4
DNA: TGTGCCAGCAGCAAGAGGGCAGCTACAAATGAAAAACTGTTTTTT
CDR3: CASSKRAATNEKLFF

D: TRBD1
size: NA
V: TRBV13
J: TRBJ1-3
DNA: TGTGCCAGCAGCCCGGGGACAGTCTCTGGAAACACCATATATTTT
CDR3: CASSPGTVSGNTIYF

D: TRBD1
size: NA
V: TRBV19
J: TRBJ1-2
DNA: TGTGCCACCATCGGGACAGGGCCTTATGGCTACACCTTC
CDR3: CATIGTGPYGYTF

D: NA
size: NA
V: TRBV4-1
J: TRBJ1-6
DNA: TGCGCCAGCAGCCAAGCTCCGGAGGGGAGGGCACCCCTCCACTTT
CDR3: CASSQAPEGRAPLHF

D: NA
size: NA
V: TRBV30
J: TRBJ1-2
DNA: TGTGCCTTGGGGGAGGCAGGGTTATCTAACTATGGCTACACCTTC
CDR3: CALGEAGLSNYGYTF

D: TRBD1
size: NA
V: TRBV7-9
J: TRBJ2-2
DNA: TGTGCCAGCAGCCCCGGGACAGGCCACACCGGGGAGCTGTTTTTT
CDR3: CASSPGTGHTGELFF

D: TRBD2
size: NA
V: TRBV5-1
J: TRBJ2-7
DNA: TGCGCCAGCAGCTTGTGGCGGGGGGGTCTCTACGAGCAGTACTTC
CDR3: CASSLWRGGLYEQYF

D: NA
size: NA
V: TRBV7-8
J: TRBJ1-2
DNA: TGTGCCAGCAGCCCCCGTGAGGGATCATATGGCTACACCTTC
CDR3: CASSPREGSYGYTF

D: TRBD2
size: NA
V: TRBV10-3
J: TRBJ2-3
DNA: TGTGCCATCAGTGAGCTCGGGGCGGGGGGGCAGGCAGATACGCAGTATTTT
CDR3: CAISELGAGGQADTQYF

D: NA
size: few
V: TRBV6-4
J: TRBJ2-3
DNA: TGTGCCAGCAGTGAGGCCCCTAGAATGATGCAGTATTTT
CDR3: CASSEAPRMMQYF